Sequencing of this TCR beta chain was carried out in a study of T cells after yellow fever vaccination. As for the study in general: For low cell numbers, libraries were made with SMART-Seq v4 Ultra Low Input. Overall study findings and caveats: Booster sampling recovered most clones from primary vaccination (roughly 97% CD4, 80% to 90% CD8).

The sample holds a few counts of this clonotype. What it recognizes is unknown. Synthesis of TCR cDNA relied on 5'RACE template switching, which attached a universal primer site and UMIs. A single record per CDR3 protein comes from TCRdb applying MiXCR to the 5' RACE reads. Of approximately 300,000 distinct CDR3 sequences listed, roughly 7% are singletons. V dropped 6 bases and J dropped 3 bases, with 12 bases sitting between them. Germline assignment: CDR1 MNHEY and CDR2 SVGEGT. The CDR3 is 13 amino acids. This material consisted of PBMCs, taken more than 40 days after the first yellow fever vaccination. This chain uses TRBV6-2 or TRBV6-3 with TRBJ2-7; D possibly corresponds to TRBD2 (6 bases). This receptor was obtained from a young man who received the YFV17D yellow fever vaccine. Written as DNA, the CDR3 is TGTGCCAGCAGCCTTCCCGGGGGCTACGAGCAGTACTTC. It encodes CASSLPGGYEQYF.